Listed here are 27 T cell receptor beta chains from one sample, sequenced in a study of blood T cell repertoires in COVID-19. Using immunoSEQ multiplex PCR, the repertoire was profiled, and TCRdb retains in-frame clones only, with some absent. The table shows about 150,000 clones, with 84% occurring only once. Specimen: peripheral blood. These receptor sequences come from a human donor in a cohort sampled during active COVID-19.

The chain employs TRBV5-4 and TRBJ2-1; 13 nucleotides line up with TRBD2. Germline V gene data show CDR1 as SGHNT and CDR2 as YYREEE (reference sequence). The CDR3 totals 13 residues. Losses at the gene ends were 4 bases for V and 10 bases for J; bases not matched to a gene: 2. As DNA, the CDR3 is TGTGCCAGCAGCCAGACTAGCGGGAGGGAGCAGTTCTTC. Translation: CASSQTSGREQFF.

The V gene is TRBV7-9, the J gene TRBJ1-5; D call uncertain. Per the germline V gene, CDR1 is SEHNR and CDR2 is FQNEAQ (reference sequence). CDR3 length: 13 residues. The V end was cut by 1 base, the J end by 9 bases, with 10 bases between. The CDR3 spells CASSLGSGWPQHF. The CDR3 DNA is TGTGCCAGCAGCTTAGGTAGCGGGTGGCCCCAGCATTTT.

This clone has only a few counts. This chain connects TRBV29-1 to TRBJ1-5; 7 nucleotides agree with TRBD1. There are 14 residues in the CDR3. The V segment lost 5 bases and the J segment 0 bases; nucleotides outside the gene matches: 4. CDR1 and CDR2 from the germline V gene are SQVTM and ANQGSEA. The CDR3 DNA reads as TGCAGCGTTAGGACAGGAGATAGCAATCAGCCCCAGCATTTT. Translated: CSVRTGDSNQPQHF.

The chain employs TRBV5-1 and TRBJ2-1; TRBD1 might be the D (6 bases). Trimming removed 0 bases from V and 0 bases from J, with 13 bases in between. CDR1 is SGHRS and CDR2 is YFSETQ in the germline V gene. CDR3 length: 17 amino acids. DNA of the CDR3: TGCGCCAGCAGCTTGGCCTCAACAGGGCGCTCCTACAATGAGCAGTTCTTC. Amino acids: CASSLASTGRSYNEQFF.

The gene calls are TRBV6-1 and TRBJ1-3, with a tentative D call TRBD1 (6 bases). V gave up 2 bases and J gave up 4 bases, with 12 bases separating them. CDR3 length: 15 amino acids. From germline, CDR1 is MNHNS and CDR2 SASEGT. The CDR3 DNA is TGTGCCAGCAGTGAATTCGGACAGATAGGAAACACCATATATTTT. Amino acid sequence: CASSEFGQIGNTIYF.

This sequence joins TRBV14 and TRBJ1-1; tentative D call: TRBD1 (5 bases). Trimming removed 5 bases from V and 4 bases from J, with 14 bases in between. Germline-derived CDR1 and CDR2 are SGHDN and FVKESK. This CDR3 is 14 amino acids long. The CDR3 DNA reads TGTGCCAGCAGCGCCACCAGGGATTTCACTGAAGCTTTCTTT. It yields the protein CASSATRDFTEAFF. The full variable domain, its missing parts supplied by reference TRBV14 and TRBJ1-1, is EAGVTQFPSHSVIEKGQTVTLRCDPISGHDNLYWYRRVMGKEIKFLLHFVKESKQDESGMPNNRFLAERTGGTYSTLKVQPAELEDSGVYFCASSATRDFTEAFFGQGTRLTVV.

On this clone itself: Different DNA sequences within this sample yield the same CDR3. The rearrangement uses TRBV19 and TRBJ2-3, with D possibly TRBD2 on 6 matching bases. V shed 2 bases and J shed 5 bases, with 8 bases lying between them. Germline loops: CDR1 LNHDA, CDR2 SQIVND (reference sequence). CDR3 length: 13 residues. The DNA of the CDR3 is TGTGCCAGTAGTATACAGGGACTAGATACGCAGTATTTT. Its protein product is CASSIQGLDTQYF.

This sequence joins TRBV4-1 and TRBJ1-3; possibly TRBD1 for D (6 bases). The CDR3 spans 17 residues. Germline lookup yields CDR1 MGHRA and CDR2 YSYEKL. V shed 2 bases and J shed 0 bases, with 14 bases lying between them. CDR3 sequence: CASSQQFRQDSGNTIYF. CDR3 nucleotides: TGCGCCAGCAGCCAACAATTCCGACAGGACTCTGGAAACACCATATATTTT.

The chain joins TRBV6-4 to TRBJ2-1; 8 positions match TRBD2. V shed 2 bases and J 6 bases; nucleotides not matched to a gene: 3. CDR3 length equals 14 residues. From germline, CDR1 is MRHNA and CDR2 SNTAGT. DNA of the CDR3: TGTGCCAGCAGTGACGGGGCGGGGGGCAATGAGCAGTTCTTC. Translating it yields CASSDGAGGNEQFF.

This chain joins TRBV5-6 and TRBJ2-6; TRBD2 might be the D (6 bases). Trimming shortened V by 1 base and J by 2 bases, and 7 bases separated the two germline ends. Germline V gene lookup returns CDR1 SGHDT and CDR2 YYEEEE. The CDR3 extends over 15 amino acids. The CDR3 loop reads CASSLWGAGANVLTF. The CDR3 DNA is TGTGCCAGCAGCTTGTGGGGGGCTGGGGCCAACGTCCTGACTTTC.

The rearrangement links TRBV6-4 to TRBJ2-1, with 9 bases matching TRBD2. With V trimmed by 6 bases and J by 6 bases, 12 bases remained unmatched. The CDR3 sequence is 16 residues long. Germline values: CDR1 MRHNA, CDR2 SNTAGT. The DNA for the CDR3 is TGTGCCAGCAGGGGAGATAGCGGGGGCCCCTCCAATGAGCAGTTCTTC. Its translation: CASRGDSGGPSNEQFF.

This clone came up once. No conserved phenylalanine or tryptophan is present at the end of the CDR3, so a read error is the likely explanation. The DNA is left out, because the CDR3 cannot be placed on it with certainty; the CDR3 is given as TCRdb lists it. This chain uses TRBV30 with TRBJ2-7; TRBD1 reflects the table's D call only, with no check against the DNA. CDR1 is GTSNPN and CDR2 is SVGIG in the germline V gene (reference sequence). The CDR3 adds up to 11 amino acids, both ends counted. The CDR3 reads CAWGASGQVLI.

This chain links TRBV7-9 with TRBJ2-1; 13 bases match TRBD2. CDR1 and CDR2 from the germline V gene are SEHNR and FQNEAQ (reference sequence). V dropped 5 bases and J dropped 6; count of bases not matched to a gene: 4. The CDR3 is 15 amino acids. The CDR3 reads CASSPGLAGVNEQFF. For the CDR3, the DNA is TGTGCCAGCAGCCCTGGACTAGCGGGGGTCAATGAGCAGTTCTTC. The full variable domain, rest sourced from reference TRBV7-9 and TRBJ2-1, is DTGVSQNPRHKITKRGQNVTFRCDPISEHNRLYWYRQTLGQGPEFLTYFQNEAQLEKSRLLSDRFSAERPKGSFSTLEIQRTEQGDSAMYLCASSPGLAGVNEQFFGPGTRLTVL.

The chain has TRBV4-2 and TRBJ2-1; D unresolved. Looked up from germline, CDR1 is LGHNA and CDR2 is YNFKEQ. The V and J ends lost 0 bases and 10 bases respectively, with 10 bases between them. This CDR3 region has 13 residues. This CDR3 is CASSQDNRREQFF. The CDR3 bases are TGTGCCAGCAGCCAAGATAACCGGAGAGAGCAGTTCTTC.

The genes are TRBV5-8 and TRBJ2-5, with TRBD2 matching over 13 bases. With V trimmed by 3 bases and J by 2 bases, 4 bases remained unmatched. The CDR3 has 16 amino acids. Germline CDR1 and CDR2: SGHTS and YDEGEE. The CDR3 here is CASSWGTSGVQETQYF. Written as DNA, the CDR3 is TGTGCCAGCAGCTGGGGGACTAGCGGGGTACAAGAGACCCAGTACTTC.

The rearrangement links TRBV11-2 to TRBJ2-7, with 8 bases matching TRBD2. J lost 6 bases, V lost 5 bases, and 9 bases had no gene match. This CDR3 is built from 14 residues. In germline, CDR1 is SGHAT, CDR2 FQNNGV. The CDR3 region is CASSPSGGRFEQYF. The CDR3 bases are TGTGCCAGCAGCCCCTCGGGGGGGCGGTTCGAGCAGTACTTC.

The V and J genes are TRBV11-2 and TRBJ1-3; D not certain. Trimming took off 0 bases at V and 8 bases at J, with 17 bases between the two ends. CDR1 is SGHAT and CDR2 is FQNNGV in the germline V gene. CDR3 size: 16 residues. The CDR3 DNA sequence: TGTGCCAGCAGCTTAGATTACGGGGAAGGTTGGGACACCATATATTTT. Translating it yields CASSLDYGEGWDTIYF.

This clone was seen just once. This rearrangement joins TRBV7-2 to TRBJ2-7; weak D call: TRBD1 (5 bases). The CDR3 covers 14 residues. V lost 5 bases to trimming and J lost 4 bases, with 15 bases between them. Germline CDR1 reads SGHTA; CDR2 reads FQGNSA. The CDR3 DNA sequence: TGTGCCAGCAGCCGTGACAGAGACTTATACGAGCAGTACTTC. Encoded protein: CASSRDRDLYEQYF. Full variable domain (missing parts from reference TRBV7-2 and TRBJ2-7): GAGVSQSPSNKVTEKGKDVELRCDPISGHTALYWYRQSLGQGLEFLIYFQGNSAPDKSGLPSDRFSAERTGGSVSTLTIQRTQQEDSAVYLCASSRDRDLYEQYFGPGTRLTVT.

This chain joins TRBV4-3 and TRBJ2-2; perhaps TRBD2 as D (5 bases). This CDR3 spans 15 amino acids. Trimming removed 0 bases at V and 1 base at J, with 6 bases between. In germline, CDR1 is LGHNA, CDR2 YSLEER. The DNA of the CDR3 is TGCGCCAGCAGCCAAGACGGGGTGAACACCGGGGAGCTGTTTTTT. Its protein is CASSQDGVNTGELFF.

As DNA, the CDR3 is TGTGCCAGCAGTCAACGGACAGCCTCTGGAAACACCATATATTTT. The encoded protein is CASSQRTASGNTIYF. The chain uses TRBV6-5 and TRBJ1-3, with a weak D call TRBD1 (6 bases). With 5 bases removed from V and 0 bases from J, the gap between germline ends came to 11 bases. Germline-derived CDR1 and CDR2 are MNHEY and SVGAGI. The CDR3 consists of 15 residues.

The chain combines TRBV28 with TRBJ2-1; 9 positions match TRBD2. The CDR3 extends over 19 amino acids. In germline, CDR1 is MDHEN, CDR2 SYDVKM. V was pared by 10 bases and J by 9 bases, with 28 bases of the junction left unmatched. The CDR3 bases are TGTGCCACCAAGCCGCGTGGCGTTCGGCGGGAGGGCCTATTGGCTGAGCAGTTCTTC. Residues: CATKPRGVRREGLLAEQFF. Combining the CDR3 with reference TRBV28 and TRBJ2-1 gives the whole variable domain DVKVTQSSRYLVKRTGEKVFLECVQDMDHENMFWYRQDPGLGLRLIYFSYDVKMKEKGDIPEGYSVSREKKERFSLILESASTNQTSMYLCATKPRGVRREGLLAEQFFGPGTRLTVL.

This chain links TRBV6-5 with TRBJ2-3, with 8 bases aligning to TRBD2. Losses at the gene ends were 2 bases for V and 11 bases for J; bases not matched to a gene: 6. The CDR3 runs 13 residues. Germline V gene lookup returns CDR1 MNHEY and CDR2 SVGAGI. The CDR3 loop reads CASSYLQAGGQYF. In DNA, the CDR3 is TGTGCCAGCAGTTACCTCCAGGCGGGGGGGCAGTATTTT.

The chain combines TRBV6-1 with TRBJ1-5; TRBD1 is a possible D gene (6 bases). Germline CDR1 is MNHNS and CDR2 is SASEGT. V lost 6 bases, J lost 6 bases, and 15 bases lay in between. This CDR3 has 14 amino acids. CDR3 nucleotide sequence: TGTGCCAGCAGAACACAGGGAGTGGGTCAGCCCCAGCATTTT. Translating it yields CASRTQGVGQPQHF.

The rearrangement joins TRBV1 to TRBJ2-7; no check of the table's D call, TRBD2, against the DNA was made. TRBV1 is classified as a pseudogene. The CDR3 totals 16 residues. The CDR3 bases are TGCACCAGCAGCCATCCGGGACTAGCGGGAGCTGGGGAGCAGTACGTC. Translating it yields CTSSHPGLAGAGEQYV.

This clone was counted a single time. The chain has TRBV11-3 and TRBJ1-1, with D perhaps TRBD1 (5 bases). The V and J ends lost 4 bases and 3 bases respectively, with 6 bases between them. The CDR3 loop spans 12 amino acids. Germline V CDR1 and CDR2: SGHNT, YENEEA. The CDR3 here is CASSSRDTEAFF. DNA of the CDR3: TGTGCCAGCAGCTCCAGGGACACTGAAGCTTTCTTT.

V and J are TRBV9 and TRBJ1-3, with D uncertain. V was shortened by 0 bases and J by 0 bases, with 4 bases between the two germline ends. This CDR3 has 14 residues. The germline V gene has CDR1 SGDLS and CDR2 YYNGEE. In DNA, the CDR3 is TGTGCCAGCAGCGTAGACGGCTCTGGAAACACCATATATTTT. Encoded protein: CASSVDGSGNTIYF. The variable domain in full, with the rest retrieved from reference TRBV9 and TRBJ1-3, is DSGVTQTPKHLITATGQRVTLRCSPRSGDLSVYWYQQSLDQGLQFLIQYYNGEERAKGNILERFSAQQFPDLHSELNLSSLELGDSALYFCASSVDGSGNTIYFGEGSWLTVV.

The chain joins TRBV18 to TRBJ1-2; 7 nucleotides align to TRBD1. The junction had 4 bases not matched to a gene; V was cut back by 2 bases and J by 7 bases. Germline lookup yields CDR1 KGHSH and CDR2 LQKENI. This CDR3 region has 13 residues. The CDR3 is CASSPKGARGYTF. The CDR3 DNA reads as TGTGCCAGCTCACCAAAGGGGGCGCGTGGCTACACCTTC.